These T cell receptor beta chains were read from a single sample in a study of Tregs in tolerant kidney transplant recipients. Only in-frame clones appear in the TCRdb table, and some are missing; sequencing was by immunoSEQ multiplex PCR. The data show some 70,000 clones, roughly 84% seen once. The specimen sequenced was CD4+ T cells from blood. The receptors were sampled from a human donor in good health. Both conserved end residues are trimmed from each CDR3. The order of the fields is J gene, V gene, CDR3 length, CDR3 protein.

J: TRBJ1-1
V: TRBV30
length: 12
CDR3: AWSVGIRAAEAF

J: TRBJ2-1
V: TRBV4-1
length: 15
CDR3: ASSRGKGDRGWLEQF

J: TRBJ2-5
V: TRBV30
length: 11
CDR3: AWREGGRETQY

J: TRBJ2-2
V: TRBV19
length: 13
CDR3: ASRNGGVNTGELF

J: TRBJ1-4
V: TRBV5-4
length: 13
CDR3: ASSTRPGKVEKLF

J: TRBJ2-5
V: TRBV11-1
length: 10
CDR3: ASSLEVETQY

J: TRBJ1-4
V: TRBV7-9
length: 13
CDR3: ASSLATGGGEKLF

J: TRBJ2-5
V: TRBV18
length: 10
CDR3: ASSSRGEAQY

J: TRBJ2-1
V: TRBV5-4
length: 12
CDR3: ASSLPGLDNEQF

J: TRBJ1-2
V: TRBV2
length: 11
CDR3: ASSPPAIYGYT

J: TRBJ1-4
V: TRBV9
length: 12
CDR3: ASSPGSGGEKLF

J: TRBJ2-1
V: TRBV11-3
length: 15
CDR3: ASSPFRAGSGYNEQF

J: TRBJ1-2
V: TRBV20-1
length: 9
CDR3: SASRDYGYT

J: TRBJ1-1
V: TRBV7-2
length: 11
CDR3: ASSLQGGTEAF

J: TRBJ2-7
V: TRBV7-2
length: 13
CDR3: ASSSTGTGAYEQY

J: TRBJ2-3
V: TRBV6-5
length: 10
CDR3: ASSQRRDTQY

J: TRBJ2-7
V: TRBV14
length: 11
CDR3: ASTPGGGDEQY

J: TRBJ2-1
V: TRBV14
length: 10
CDR3: ASSQGARGQF

J: TRBJ2-3
V: TRBV30
length: 12
CDR3: AWGDRQGTDTQY

J: TRBJ1-6
V: TRBV5-8
length: 13
CDR3: ASNSRDRGNSPLH

J: TRBJ2-3
V: TRBV2
length: 13
CDR3: ASNFGGGGTDTQY

J: TRBJ2-7
V: TRBV6-6
length: 11
CDR3: ASNWGGPDEQY

J: TRBJ1-3
V: TRBV11-2
length: 13
CDR3: ASSWGTVSGNTIY

J: TRBJ2-2
V: TRBV7-9
length: 17
CDR3: ASSLDHYRTSLNTGELF

J: TRBJ1-1
V: TRBV10-1
length: 11
CDR3: ASSDVRSSEAF

J: TRBJ2-7
V: TRBV5-1
length: 13
CDR3: ASSYLGTPAYEQY

J: TRBJ2-3
V: TRBV5-6
length: 13
CDR3: ASSPDGSWGDTQY

J: TRBJ1-2
V: TRBV6-5
length: 12
CDR3: ASSYHRDNYGYT

J: TRBJ2-1
V: TRBV2
length: 9
CDR3: ASRGWNEQF